A selection of T cell receptor beta chains follows, all from one sample in a study of shared clonotypes between healthy human individuals. Profiling relied on immunoSEQ multiplex PCR, and the TCRdb table lists in-frame clones only, not all of them. In the table there are some 2.1 million clones, around 95% of which are singletons. The sample taken for sequencing was naive CD4+ T cells sorted from blood. The receptors here all came from a young man in good health. CDR3s include the opening cysteine and the closing phenylalanine or tryptophan. The D gene is left open where the match is weak. A row's size may be missing; if present it is once, few, many or a size class.

J: TRBJ1-1; D: NA; size: NA; V: TRBV2; DNA: TGTGCCAGGGGGGGCGGGACAGAAGCTTTCTTT; CDR3: CARGGGTEAFF
J: TRBJ2-7; D: NA; size: NA; V: TRBV2; DNA: TGTGCCAGCAGTGAAGTGGCGACGGTGCCGGCGCAGTACTTC; CDR3: CASSEVATVPAQYF
J: TRBJ2-2; D: TRBD2; size: NA; V: TRBV5-1; DNA: TGCGCCAGCAGCTTGGCCGGACTAGCGGGAGTCACCGGGGAGCTGTTTTTT; CDR3: CASSLAGLAGVTGELFF
J: TRBJ2-7; D: NA; size: NA; V: TRBV5-4; DNA: TGTGCCAGCAGCCGGGACTCCTACGAGCAGTACTTC; CDR3: CASSRDSYEQYF
J: TRBJ2-2; D: NA; size: NA; V: TRBV6-6; DNA: TGTGCCAGCAGTTCTGGGGCGAACACCGGGGAGCTGTTTTTT; CDR3: CASSSGANTGELFF
J: TRBJ2-7; D: TRBD2; size: NA; V: TRBV2; DNA: TGTGCCAGCCTGGGGGCTAGCGGGAGATCTAACTACGAGCAGTACTTC; CDR3: CASLGASGRSNYEQYF
J: TRBJ1-4; D: NA; size: NA; V: TRBV6-6; DNA: TGTGCCAGCAGTTATACAGGGAGGAAGGAAAAACTGTTTTTT; CDR3: CASSYTGRKEKLFF
J: TRBJ1-2; D: NA; size: NA; V: TRBV5-1; DNA: TGCGCCAGCAGCTTGGGTAGGACGGATAACTATGGCTACACCTTC; CDR3: CASSLGRTDNYGYTF
J: TRBJ2-2; D: NA; size: NA; V: TRBV29-1; DNA: TGCAGCGCGGGGACAAGCGGGGCCGGGGAGCTGTTTTTT; CDR3: CSAGTSGAGELFF
J: TRBJ2-6; D: NA; size: NA; V: TRBV18; DNA: TGTGCCAGCTCACTTTTTCTGGCGGAGGGGAGCTCTGGGGCCAACGTCCTGACTTTC; CDR3: CASSLFLAEGSSGANVLTF
J: TRBJ2-3; D: NA; size: NA; V: TRBV15; DNA: TGTGCCACCAGCAGAGATCGAAATACGCAGTATTTT; CDR3: CATSRDRNTQYF
J: TRBJ2-7; D: NA; size: NA; V: TRBV13; DNA: TGTGCCAGCAGCCCTACAGGAAGGACAGCGACAACCCTAGGGCAGTACTTC; CDR3: CASSPTGRTATTLGQYF
J: TRBJ2-5; D: NA; size: NA; V: TRBV19; DNA: TGTGCCAGTAGTATAGACTCCTCCCGGATAGAGACCCAGTACTTC; CDR3: CASSIDSSRIETQYF
J: TRBJ2-7; D: TRBD2; size: once; V: TRBV7-2; DNA: TGTGCCAGCAGCTTAAGTCTAGCGGGGGGTTACGAGCAGTACTTC; CDR3: CASSLSLAGGYEQYF
J: TRBJ1-2; D: NA; size: NA; V: TRBV6-1; DNA: TGTGCCAGCAGGGGAACACAGGAGATCTATGGCTACACCTTC; CDR3: CASRGTQEIYGYTF
J: TRBJ1-1; D: NA; size: once; V: TRBV7-2; DNA: TGTGCCAGCAGCTTAACCGGGACGGCGAACACTGAAGCTTTCTTT; CDR3: CASSLTGTANTEAFF
J: TRBJ2-7; D: TRBD1; size: NA; V: TRBV2; DNA: TGTGCCAGCAGTAGGGGACAGGGGGGATTCTACGAGCAGTACTTC; CDR3: CASSRGQGGFYEQYF
J: TRBJ1-2; D: TRBD1; size: NA; V: TRBV7-9; DNA: TGTGCCAGCAAAATGGGACAGCTGGGGGGCTACACCTTC; CDR3: CASKMGQLGGYTF
J: TRBJ2-1; D: TRBD2; size: NA; V: TRBV29-1; DNA: TGCAGCGTTGAGGAATCTAGCGGGAGGGTCAATGAGCAGTTCTTC; CDR3: CSVEESSGRVNEQFF
J: TRBJ1-1; D: NA; size: NA; V: TRBV6-1; DNA: TGTGCCAGCTCGATTTTCCCTGAAGCTTTCTTT; CDR3: CASSIFPEAFF
J: TRBJ2-7; D: NA; size: NA; V: TRBV18; DNA: TGTGCCAGCTCACCAGGGACGGATTTTATCGGGCAGTACTTC; CDR3: CASSPGTDFIGQYF
J: TRBJ2-1; D: TRBD2; size: NA; V: TRBV5-1; DNA: TGCGCCAGCAGTGCACTAGCGGTGAGCTCCTACAATGAGCAGTTCTTC; CDR3: CASSALAVSSYNEQFF
J: TRBJ1-5; D: TRBD1; size: NA; V: TRBV5-5; DNA: TGTGCCAGCAGCCCGGGACAGGCCATTAACAATCAGCCCCAGCATTTT; CDR3: CASSPGQAINNQPQHF
J: TRBJ1-5; D: TRBD1; size: NA; V: TRBV29-1; DNA: TGCAGCGTTGCTATAACAGGGGATCACAATCAGCCCCAGCATTTT; CDR3: CSVAITGDHNQPQHF
J: TRBJ2-2; D: NA; size: NA; V: TRBV6-5; DNA: TGTGCCAGCAGTTACTCTCGGGCCCTTCGGGTCGGGGAGCTGTTTTTT; CDR3: CASSYSRALRVGELFF
J: TRBJ1-6; D: TRBD1; size: NA; V: TRBV5-8; DNA: TGCGCCAGCAGCTTTACCGGGACAGACCTAAATTCACCCCTCCACTTT; CDR3: CASSFTGTDLNSPLHF
J: TRBJ2-7; D: NA; size: NA; V: TRBV30; DNA: TGTGCCCGAAGGGTAGGGTACGAGCAGTACTTC; CDR3: CARRVGYEQYF
J: TRBJ1-1; D: NA; size: NA; V: TRBV6-6; DNA: TGTGCCAGCAGGGGAACACAGGCGAACACTGAAGCTTTCTTT; CDR3: CASRGTQANTEAFF
J: TRBJ1-2; D: NA; size: NA; V: TRBV11-2; DNA: TGTGCCAGCAGCCCGCTAAGGAGCTTTGGATACTATGGCTACACCTTC; CDR3: CASSPLRSFGYYGYTF
J: TRBJ2-7; D: TRBD1; size: NA; V: TRBV6-5; DNA: TGTGCCAGCAGCCGGACAGGTGCCTACGAGCAGTACTTC; CDR3: CASSRTGAYEQYF
J: TRBJ2-2; D: NA; size: once; V: TRBV7-9; DNA: TGTGCCAGCAGCTTAGCGCAGGGCGCGACCACCGGGGAGCTGTTTTTT; CDR3: CASSLAQGATTGELFF
J: TRBJ1-4; D: NA; size: NA; V: TRBV4-3; DNA: TGCGCCAGCAGCGAAAGTGGGGGAATAGGTGAAAAACTGTTTTTT; CDR3: CASSESGGIGEKLFF
J: TRBJ2-7; D: NA; size: NA; V: TRBV28; DNA: TGTGCCAGCAGAAGGGCCCAGGACGAGCAGTACTTC; CDR3: CASRRAQDEQYF
J: TRBJ2-2; D: TRBD1; size: once; V: TRBV30; DNA: TGTGCCTGGAGTGTACTGGGGACAGGGGCCACCGGGGAGCTGTTTTTT; CDR3: CAWSVLGTGATGELFF